Listed below are T cell receptor beta chains from one sample, sequenced in a study of T cell changes during pregnancy in multiple sclerosis. The method was immunoSEQ multiplex PCR; TCRdb's version includes in-frame clones alone and lacks a portion of them. The sample carries tens of thousands of clones, approximately 93% recorded once. This specimen was CD8+ T cells from peripheral blood mononuclear cells, taken in the third trimester of pregnancy. All receptors come from a female donor with multiple sclerosis, enrolled in a pregnancy study. The CDR3 runs from the conserved cysteine through the conserved F or W. The D gene is left open where the match is weak. Clone sizes are given selectively: once, few, many, or a class where the clone is expanded.

J gene: TRBJ2-7; clone size: -; V gene: TRBV7-9; D gene: TRBD1; CDR3 DNA: TGTGCCAGCAGCTTAGGAGGGACAGGACGAGGCGAGCAGTACTTC; CDR3 protein: CASSLGGTGRGEQYF
J gene: TRBJ1-2; clone size: -; V gene: TRBV6-1; D gene: -; CDR3 DNA: TGTGCCAGCAGTGAGGACCAGGCGGGTGGCTACACCTTC; CDR3 protein: CASSEDQAGGYTF
J gene: TRBJ2-7; clone size: -; V gene: TRBV5-1; D gene: -; CDR3 DNA: TGCGCCAGCAGCCCCCGGGTCAGCTACGAGCAGTACTTC; CDR3 protein: CASSPRVSYEQYF
J gene: TRBJ1-6; clone size: -; V gene: TRBV29-1; D gene: TRBD1; CDR3 DNA: TGCAGCGTTGTGCCTCCTGGACAGGAGTATAATTCACCCCTCCACTTT; CDR3 protein: CSVVPPGQEYNSPLHF
J gene: TRBJ1-1; clone size: -; V gene: TRBV7-9; D gene: -; CDR3 DNA: TGTGCCAGCAGCTTACAGGGAAACACTGAAGCTTTCTTT; CDR3 protein: CASSLQGNTEAFF
J gene: TRBJ1-1; clone size: -; V gene: TRBV18; D gene: TRBD1; CDR3 DNA: TGTGCCAGCTCACCCGGACAGGGCACTGAAGCTTTCTTT; CDR3 protein: CASSPGQGTEAFF
J gene: TRBJ2-7; clone size: -; V gene: TRBV6-1; D gene: -; CDR3 DNA: TGTGCCAGCAGTGAAATCGGGGTCCCGGACGAGCAGTACTTC; CDR3 protein: CASSEIGVPDEQYF
J gene: TRBJ2-5; clone size: -; V gene: TRBV28; D gene: -; CDR3 DNA: TGTGCCAGCAGGCCAGCGTTATTCAGGGGGGACGAGACCCAGTACTTC; CDR3 protein: CASRPALFRGDETQYF
J gene: TRBJ1-3; clone size: -; V gene: TRBV2; D gene: -; CDR3 DNA: TGTGCCAGCAGTCGGGGTTACATCTCTGGAAACACCATATATTTT; CDR3 protein: CASSRGYISGNTIYF
J gene: TRBJ2-1; clone size: -; V gene: TRBV27; D gene: -; CDR3 DNA: TGTGCCAGCAGGCATAATCCGGGACAAGGGGTCAATGAGCAGTTCTTC; CDR3 protein: CASRHNPGQGVNEQFF
J gene: TRBJ1-2; clone size: -; V gene: TRBV2; D gene: -; CDR3 DNA: TGTGCCAGCAGGGGCTCGAAGAACTACACCTTC; CDR3 protein: CASRGSKNYTF
J gene: TRBJ2-6; clone size: -; V gene: TRBV15; D gene: TRBD1; CDR3 DNA: TGTGCCACCAGCTCAGGGGGCGCTGGGGCCAACGTCCTGACTTTC; CDR3 protein: CATSSGGAGANVLTF
J gene: TRBJ2-3; clone size: -; V gene: TRBV9; D gene: TRBD1; CDR3 DNA: TGTGCCAGCAGCGTAGGGGGACAGTTCACAGATACGCAGTATTTT; CDR3 protein: CASSVGGQFTDTQYF
J gene: TRBJ1-4; clone size: -; V gene: TRBV11-1; D gene: -; CDR3 DNA: TGTGCCAGCAGCCGCGGGACTTCAGGGGAAAAACTGTTTTTT; CDR3 protein: CASSRGTSGEKLFF
J gene: TRBJ1-4; clone size: -; V gene: TRBV27; D gene: TRBD1; CDR3 DNA: TGTGCCAGCAGGGGGCAGGGGGCTGAAAAACTGTTTTTT; CDR3 protein: CASRGQGAEKLFF
J gene: TRBJ1-5; clone size: once; V gene: TRBV27; D gene: TRBD1; CDR3 DNA: TGTGCCAGCAGAGTAGGGACAGGGGGTTATAGCAATCAGCCCCAGCATTTT; CDR3 protein: CASRVGTGGYSNQPQHF
J gene: TRBJ2-7; clone size: -; V gene: TRBV13; D gene: TRBD2; CDR3 DNA: TGTGCCAGCAGCGCCGGGACTAGCGGGAGAATGGTAGAGCAGTACTTC; CDR3 protein: CASSAGTSGRMVEQYF
J gene: TRBJ2-2; clone size: -; V gene: TRBV4-1; D gene: -; CDR3 DNA: TGCGCCAGCAGCCATGGGGCCTACACCGGGGAGCTGTTTTTT; CDR3 protein: CASSHGAYTGELFF
J gene: TRBJ2-3; clone size: -; V gene: TRBV4-1; D gene: TRBD2; CDR3 DNA: TGCGCCAGCAGCCAAGATCTAGCGGGAACTATAGATACGCAGTATTTT; CDR3 protein: CASSQDLAGTIDTQYF
J gene: TRBJ1-1; clone size: -; V gene: TRBV19; D gene: TRBD1; CDR3 DNA: TGTGCCAGTAGTTCAAACTTGGACAGGCTACCCAGCGGCTCTGAAGCTTTCTTT; CDR3 protein: CASSSNLDRLPSGSEAFF
J gene: TRBJ2-3; clone size: -; V gene: TRBV30; D gene: -; CDR3 DNA: TGTGCCTGGAGTCTAGTAAGGACAGATACGCAGTATTTT; CDR3 protein: CAWSLVRTDTQYF
J gene: TRBJ2-5; clone size: -; V gene: TRBV9; D gene: TRBD1; CDR3 DNA: TGTGCCAGCAGCGCGACAGGGTTTAGGGAGACCCAGTACTTC; CDR3 protein: CASSATGFRETQYF
J gene: TRBJ2-3; clone size: -; V gene: TRBV27; D gene: TRBD2; CDR3 DNA: TGTGCCAGCAGTTTACGGGGGCTAGCGGGACGAAGAGATACGCAGTATTTT; CDR3 protein: CASSLRGLAGRRDTQYF
J gene: TRBJ2-2; clone size: -; V gene: TRBV7-9; D gene: -; CDR3 DNA: TGTGCCAGCAGCTTAGGGCTATCAGAGGACGGGGAGCTGTTTTTT; CDR3 protein: CASSLGLSEDGELFF
J gene: TRBJ2-1; clone size: -; V gene: TRBV10-3; D gene: TRBD2; CDR3 DNA: TGTGCCATTCGACTAGCGCTCAGCTCCTACAATGAGCAGTTCTTC; CDR3 protein: CAIRLALSSYNEQFF
J gene: TRBJ2-3; clone size: -; V gene: TRBV7-9; D gene: -; CDR3 DNA: TGTGCCAGCAGATCCGACACTGGCGCGTATTTT; CDR3 protein: CASRSDTGAYF
J gene: TRBJ1-2; clone size: -; V gene: TRBV4-3; D gene: -; CDR3 DNA: TGCGCCAGCAGCCAAGATCCTCCGGGTTACTATGGCTACACCTTC; CDR3 protein: CASSQDPPGYYGYTF
J gene: TRBJ2-7; clone size: few; V gene: TRBV9; D gene: TRBD1; CDR3 DNA: TGTGCCAGCAGGGGGACAGACTCCTACGAGCAGTACTTC; CDR3 protein: CASRGTDSYEQYF
J gene: TRBJ2-1; clone size: once; V gene: TRBV27; D gene: -; CDR3 DNA: TGTGCCAGCGGGCCCCCGAGCTCCTACAATGAGCAGTTCTTC; CDR3 protein: CASGPPSSYNEQFF
J gene: TRBJ1-2; clone size: -; V gene: TRBV13; D gene: -; CDR3 DNA: TGTGCCAGCAGTACAGGGAAAGGCTATGGCTACACCTTC; CDR3 protein: CASSTGKGYGYTF
J gene: TRBJ2-7; clone size: -; V gene: TRBV29-1; D gene: -; CDR3 DNA: TGCAGCGCCCGGTCGGCAGGGTCAAACTACGAGCAGTACTTC; CDR3 protein: CSARSAGSNYEQYF
J gene: TRBJ1-2; clone size: -; V gene: TRBV29-1; D gene: -; CDR3 DNA: TGCAGCGTTGATCCTCGGGGGAGTGACCTCGGCTACACCTTC; CDR3 protein: CSVDPRGSDLGYTF
J gene: TRBJ2-7; clone size: once; V gene: TRBV28; D gene: -; CDR3 DNA: TGTGCCAGCAGTTCGGGGGCCTACGAGCAGTACTTC; CDR3 protein: CASSSGAYEQYF
J gene: TRBJ2-7; clone size: -; V gene: TRBV5-6; D gene: TRBD2; CDR3 DNA: TGTGCCAGCAGCTGGGGGGGACTAGCGGTCTACGAGCAGTACTTC; CDR3 protein: CASSWGGLAVYEQYF
J gene: TRBJ1-4; clone size: -; V gene: TRBV28; D gene: -; CDR3 DNA: TGTGCCAGCAGTTTGGGGGGGGGAGGCGAACTGTTTTTT; CDR3 protein: CASSLGGGGELFF
J gene: TRBJ2-1; clone size: -; V gene: TRBV12-5; D gene: -; CDR3 DNA: TGTGCTAGTGGTTTGGGGGACTTCAATGAGCAGTTCTTC; CDR3 protein: CASGLGDFNEQFF
J gene: TRBJ2-1; clone size: -; V gene: TRBV11-3; D gene: TRBD2; CDR3 DNA: TGTGCCAGCAGCTCGCGGAAGAGGCTAGCGGGAGTTAATGAGCAGTTCTTC; CDR3 protein: CASSSRKRLAGVNEQFF
J gene: TRBJ1-3; clone size: -; V gene: TRBV5-4; D gene: TRBD1; CDR3 DNA: TGTGCCAGCAGCCTCGACAGGGGCTCTGGAAACACCATATATTTT; CDR3 protein: CASSLDRGSGNTIYF
J gene: TRBJ1-1; clone size: -; V gene: TRBV19; D gene: -; CDR3 DNA: TGTGCCAGGGGCCCGGTGGCGAGCCTGAACACTGAAGCTTTCTTT; CDR3 protein: CARGPVASLNTEAFF
J gene: TRBJ2-1; clone size: -; V gene: TRBV4-2; D gene: -; CDR3 DNA: TGTGCCAGCAGCCAAGTCCGGGAGAGCTACAATGAGCAGTTCTTC; CDR3 protein: CASSQVRESYNEQFF
J gene: TRBJ2-7; clone size: -; V gene: TRBV4-1; D gene: -; CDR3 DNA: TGCGCCAGCAGCCCGCTCGGGACTTCCAACTACGAGCAGTACTTC; CDR3 protein: CASSPLGTSNYEQYF
J gene: TRBJ1-3; clone size: -; V gene: TRBV19; D gene: -; CDR3 DNA: TGTGCCAGTAGTGGGCAGATCTCTGGAAACACCATATATTTT; CDR3 protein: CASSGQISGNTIYF
J gene: TRBJ2-7; clone size: once; V gene: TRBV28; D gene: -; CDR3 DNA: TGTGCCAGCAGCCTCGCCGGGACAAAAAGCTCCTACGAGCAGTACTTC; CDR3 protein: CASSLAGTKSSYEQYF
J gene: TRBJ2-1; clone size: -; V gene: TRBV12-5; D gene: TRBD2; CDR3 DNA: TGTGCTAGTGGTCCCGGACTAGCCTCTTACAATGAGCAGTTCTTC; CDR3 protein: CASGPGLASYNEQFF
J gene: TRBJ2-1; clone size: -; V gene: TRBV30; D gene: -; CDR3 DNA: TGTGCCTGGAGTGTACAGTTTGAGGGCTACAATGAGCAGTTCTTC; CDR3 protein: CAWSVQFEGYNEQFF
J gene: TRBJ2-1; clone size: -; V gene: TRBV7-9; D gene: -; CDR3 DNA: TGTGCCAGCAGCTTAACAGCGGACTACAATGAGCAGTTCTTC; CDR3 protein: CASSLTADYNEQFF
J gene: TRBJ2-2; clone size: -; V gene: TRBV9; D gene: TRBD1; CDR3 DNA: TGTGCCAGCAGCGTAGGGGACAGGGGGACCGGGGAGCTGTTTTTT; CDR3 protein: CASSVGDRGTGELFF
J gene: TRBJ2-7; clone size: -; V gene: TRBV4-1; D gene: TRBD1; CDR3 DNA: TGCGCCAGCAGCCTCCGGGACAGGGCCTACGAGCAGTACTTC; CDR3 protein: CASSLRDRAYEQYF
J gene: TRBJ1-3; clone size: -; V gene: TRBV10-2; D gene: -; CDR3 DNA: TGCGCCAGCAGTGTGGGGGGAGACACCATATATTTT; CDR3 protein: CASSVGGDTIYF
J gene: TRBJ1-2; clone size: -; V gene: TRBV29-1; D gene: TRBD1; CDR3 DNA: TGCAGCGCAGGGGGGTCCTATGGCTACACCTTC; CDR3 protein: CSAGGSYGYTF
J gene: TRBJ2-3; clone size: -; V gene: TRBV5-1; D gene: TRBD2; CDR3 DNA: TGCGCCAGCAGCCCCGGGACTAGCGGGGCTAGCACAGATACGCAGTATTTT; CDR3 protein: CASSPGTSGASTDTQYF
J gene: TRBJ1-1; clone size: -; V gene: TRBV5-4; D gene: -; CDR3 DNA: TGTGCCAGCAGCTTGGACAGGAACACTGAAGCTTTCTTT; CDR3 protein: CASSLDRNTEAFF
J gene: TRBJ2-1; clone size: -; V gene: TRBV25-1; D gene: TRBD1; CDR3 DNA: TGTGCCAGCAGTCAGAGGACAGGGTTCAATGAGCAGTTCTTC; CDR3 protein: CASSQRTGFNEQFF
J gene: TRBJ2-1; clone size: -; V gene: TRBV27; D gene: TRBD1; CDR3 DNA: TGTGCCAGCGGTACAGGGGGCCCACACAATGAGCAGTTCTTC; CDR3 protein: CASGTGGPHNEQFF
J gene: TRBJ2-1; clone size: -; V gene: TRBV5-4; D gene: -; CDR3 DNA: TGTGCCAGCAGCCCCACGAGCTCCTACAATGAGCAGTTCTTC; CDR3 protein: CASSPTSSYNEQFF